Shown below are 24 T cell receptor beta chains from a single sample sequenced in a study of Graves' ophthalmopathy and Graves' hyperthyroidism. From RNA, the CDR3 regions of TCR beta chains were amplified and sequenced. HTBI-primed RT-PCR formed the first round, and a multiplex PCR formed the second. TCRdb re-called the multiplex PCR reads through MiXCR, storing one row per CDR3 protein. Found here are some 250,000 distinct CDR3 sequences, around 50% of them singletons; the top ten hold less than 60%. Sequencing was done on a sample of peripheral blood. Receptors were obtained from an adult man with Graves' ophthalmopathy.

The chain uses TRBV29-1 and TRBJ1-1; TRBD1 matches at 9 bases. Germline assignment: CDR1 SQVTM and CDR2 ANQGSEA. The CDR3 covers 15 residues. J gave up 2 bases and V 6 bases, and 10 bases lay outside the gene matches. CDR3 nucleotides: TGCAGCGTGGCCGGGACAGGGAGCGAAAACACTGAAGCTTTCTTT. Its translation is CSVAGTGSENTEAFF.

This clonotype was counted between two and nine times. The chain is built from TRBV7-6 and TRBJ2-5; 10 positions agree with TRBD2. The V gene's germline CDR1 is SGHVS and CDR2 FNYEAQ. With 5 bases clipped from V and 5 bases from J, the junction kept 11 bases outside the gene matches. The CDR3 contains 16 residues. The CDR3 DNA sequence: TGTGCCAGCAGCCGGGACGCTAGCGGGGGTACGGAGACCCAGTACTTC. This codes for CASSRDASGGTETQYF.

This clonotype has just a few counts. The chain joins TRBV7-2 to TRBJ2-2, with TRBD2 as a possible D gene (5 bases). CDR1 and CDR2 from the germline V gene are SGHTA and FQGNSA. Trimming cost V 0 bases and J 3 bases, with 8 bases left between them. The CDR3 covers 15 residues. DNA of the CDR3: TGTGCCAGCAGCTTAGCGACTACCTACACCGGGGAGCTGTTTTTT. Translation gives CASSLATTYTGELFF.

V and J are TRBV13 and TRBJ2-7; unclear D gene. This CDR3 contains 14 residues. V was trimmed by 2 bases and J by 6 bases, leaving 14 bases between them. CDR1 and CDR2 (germline): PRHDT, FYEKMQ (reference sequence). CDR3 loop: CASSLRSQMGEQYF. CDR3 DNA: TGTGCCAGCAGCTTAAGATCCCAGATGGGCGAGCAGTACTTC.

Notes on this clonotype: A much larger clone differs from this one at a single base, so this may be a read error. The gene calls are TRBV7-9 and TRBJ1-6; no reliable D call. Germline lookup yields CDR1 SEHNR and CDR2 FQNEAQ (reference sequence). CDR3 length: 12 residues. With 7 bases removed from V and 9 bases from J, the gap between germline ends came to 10 bases. The CDR3 protein is CASNLEGSPLHF. The CDR3 coding sequence is TGTGCCAGCAATTTGGAGGGTTCACCCCTCCACTTT.

This sequence joins TRBV12-3 or TRBV12-4 and TRBJ2-7, with 8 positions matching TRBD2. The trim removed 5 bases at V and 2 bases at J, leaving 8 bases unmatched. The CDR3 loop spans 15 amino acids. The CDR3: CASSPRLASAYEQYF. In DNA form, the CDR3 reads TGTGCCAGCAGTCCCCGACTAGCGTCCGCCTACGAGCAGTACTTC.

CDR3 bases: TGTGCCACCAGTGTCCGGGACAGGTTTTACCAAGAGACCCAGTACTTC. Its protein product is CATSVRDRFYQETQYF. The rearrangement joins TRBV24-1 to TRBJ2-5; 8 positions agree with TRBD1. V dropped 5 bases and J dropped 0; count of bases not matched to a gene: 7. Germline CDR1 reads KGHDR; CDR2 reads SFDVKD. There are 16 residues in the CDR3.

To note about this clonotype: One junction end disagrees with the germline gene, perhaps due to a read error. The rearrangement uses TRBV10-2 and TRBJ2-7, with a tentative D call TRBD2 (6 bases). The CDR3 contains 11 residues. Germline CDR1 WSHSY, CDR2 SAAADI. The CDR3: CACSGGYEQYF. The DNA of the CDR3 is TGCGCCTGCAGTGGGGGGTACGAGCAGTACTTC.

The chain combines TRBV19 with TRBJ1-1; 7 bases are a match to TRBD1. The CDR3 runs to 12 residues. V trimming: 9 bases; J trimming: 4 bases; junction bases outside the gene matches: 5. CDR1 and CDR2 from the germline V gene are LNHDA and SQIVND (reference sequence). CDR3 coding DNA: TGTGCCAGCAGAGACAGGGCCACTGAAGCTTTCTTT. As protein: CASRDRATEAFF.

The CDR3 spells CSVAGGTSGTDTQYF. The CDR3 nucleotides read TGCAGCGTTGCAGGAGGGACTAGCGGCACAGATACGCAGTATTTT. The chain uses TRBV29-1 and TRBJ2-3; 10 nucleotides line up with TRBD2. CDR1 SQVTM and CDR2 ANQGSEA come from the germline V gene. Trimming removed 4 bases from V and 1 base from J; junction bases left unmatched: 5. This CDR3 region has 15 residues.

The chain carries TRBV12-3 or TRBV12-4 and TRBJ1-3; the D gene is possibly TRBD1 (6 bases). V lost 6 bases and J lost 1, with 13 bases in between. This CDR3 has 15 amino acids. The CDR3 sequence is CASRTGLESGNTIYF. As DNA, the CDR3 is TGTGCCAGCAGAACAGGGCTTGAGTCTGGAAACACCATATATTTT.

In the case of this clonotype: One end of the junction varies from germline; a read error may be responsible. The chain is built from TRBV2 and TRBJ1-1; maybe TRBD1 (5 bases). The CDR3 has 13 residues. In germline, CDR1 is SNHLY, CDR2 FYNNEI. The CDR3 nucleotides are TGTGCCAGCAGTGAGCAGGGACTCACTGAAGCTCTCTTT. Protein product: CASSEQGLTEALF.

The chain employs TRBV9 and TRBJ1-2; D possibly corresponds to TRBD1 (6 bases). Trimming shortened V by 3 bases and J by 5 bases, and 20 bases separated the two germline ends. CDR1 and CDR2 from the germline V gene are SGDLS and YYNGEE. This CDR3 is built from 16 residues. The CDR3, as DNA: TGTGCCAGCAGCGAGACAGTGGGGCAGGGGTATTATGGCTACACCTTC. It codes for CASSETVGQGYYGYTF.

On this clonotype itself: The junction and the germline gene differ at one end; a read error may be behind it. The gene calls are TRBV10-3 and TRBJ2-7; the match to TRBD1 covers 7 bases. The germline V gene has CDR1 ENHRY and CDR2 SYGVKD. This CDR3 region has 13 residues. CDR3 sequence reads: CASRSYRGYEQHF. The CDR3 region has the DNA TGTGCCAGCAGGTCCTACAGGGGCTACGAGCAGCACTTC.

The rearrangement links TRBV3-1 to TRBJ1-1; D might be TRBD1 (5 bases). V was pared by 2 bases and J by 5 bases, with 6 bases between. CDR3 size: 12 residues. Germline lookup yields CDR1 LGHDT and CDR2 YNNKEL (reference sequence). The CDR3 loop reads CASSQRTTEAFF. As DNA, the CDR3 is TGTGCCAGCAGCCAAAGGACAACTGAAGCTTTCTTT.

This chain joins TRBV5-1 and TRBJ1-2, with D perhaps matching TRBD1 (6 bases). Trimming removed 8 bases from V and 6 bases from J, with 20 bases in between. CDR1 and CDR2 from the germline V gene are SGHRS and YFSETQ. The CDR3 is 14 residues long. CDR3 region: CASSPGHPGDGYTF. DNA for the CDR3: TGCGCCAGTTCCCCGGGACACCCGGGGGATGGCTACACCTTC.

This clonotype was observed a handful of times. The chain employs TRBV7-2 and TRBJ2-6; D remains ambiguous. The CDR3 is made up of 16 amino acids. The germline gives CDR1 SGHTA, CDR2 FQGNSA. Trimming removed 1 base from V and 0 bases from J, with 7 bases in between. CDR3 sequence (DNA): TGTGCCAGCAGCTTAGAGGGAAGCTCTGGGGCCAACGTCCTGACTTTC. This encodes CASSLEGSSGANVLTF.

This clonotype has more than one count but fewer than ten. The V call is TRBV7-9, the J call TRBJ1-2, with D possibly matching TRBD1 (6 bases). Trimming removed 4 bases at V and 2 bases at J, with 14 bases between. CDR3 length equals 15 residues. CDR1 is SEHNR and CDR2 is FQNEAQ in the germline V gene (reference sequence). CDR3 in DNA: TGTGCCAGCAGCTCAGCCGGGACATCGAACTATGGCTACACCTTC. Translation: CASSSAGTSNYGYTF.

The CDR3 region is CASSPGTADNYGYTF. CDR3 bases: TGTGCCAGCAGCCCCGGGACGGCTGACAACTATGGCTACACCTTC. This rearrangement joins TRBV9 to TRBJ1-2, with TRBD1 as a possible D gene (5 bases). In germline, CDR1 is SGDLS, CDR2 YYNGEE. The CDR3 contains 15 residues. Trimming cost V 4 bases and J 2 bases, with 15 bases left between them.

This clonotype was seen more than once but under ten times. The chain uses TRBV6-6 and TRBJ1-1; D unresolved. V lost 7 bases and J lost 0, with 9 bases in between. Germline V gene data show CDR1 as MNHNY and CDR2 as SVGAGI (reference sequence). The CDR3 covers 13 residues. As DNA, the CDR3 is TGTGCCAGCATCCCCGACCTGAACACTGAAGCTTTCTTT. Amino acids: CASIPDLNTEAFF.

The rearrangement uses TRBV24-1 and TRBJ2-2; tentatively, D is TRBD1 or TRBD2 (5 bases each). Germline CDR1 KGHDR, CDR2 SFDVKD. Trimming removed 12 bases from V and 5 bases from J, with 15 bases in between. The CDR3 covers 13 residues. The CDR3 bases are TGTGCCGTCCAGGGAGTGGTTACCGGGGAGCTGTTTTTT. Encoded protein: CAVQGVVTGELFF.

This sequence joins TRBV2 and TRBJ1-5; 7 bases map to TRBD1. Germline values: CDR1 SNHLY, CDR2 FYNNEI. The CDR3 spans 15 residues. With 6 bases clipped from V and 3 bases from J, the junction kept 8 bases outside the gene matches. As DNA, the CDR3 is TGTGCCAGCAGCACCGGGACAGCGTTCAATCAGCCCCAGCATTTT. Protein sequence: CASSTGTAFNQPQHF.

The chain employs TRBV20-1 and TRBJ1-5, with D maybe TRBD1 (5 bases). V lost 2 bases and J lost 0, with 14 bases in between. The CDR3 extends over 16 amino acids. Germline V gene data show CDR1 as DFQATT and CDR2 as SNEGSKA (reference sequence). CDR3: CSARKGLSGSNQPQHF. The CDR3 coding sequence is TGCAGTGCTAGAAAGGGGCTTAGCGGTAGCAATCAGCCCCAGCATTTT.

The chain is built from TRBV18 and TRBJ2-6; no clear D. CDR1 and CDR2 from the germline V gene are KGHSH and LQKENI. Trimming shortened V by 0 bases and J by 5 bases, and 8 bases separated the two germline ends. This CDR3 spans 15 amino acids. CDR3 bases: TGTGCCAGCTCACCACCGGGGTTAAGGGCCAACGTCCTGACTTTC. Translating gives CASSPPGLRANVLTF.